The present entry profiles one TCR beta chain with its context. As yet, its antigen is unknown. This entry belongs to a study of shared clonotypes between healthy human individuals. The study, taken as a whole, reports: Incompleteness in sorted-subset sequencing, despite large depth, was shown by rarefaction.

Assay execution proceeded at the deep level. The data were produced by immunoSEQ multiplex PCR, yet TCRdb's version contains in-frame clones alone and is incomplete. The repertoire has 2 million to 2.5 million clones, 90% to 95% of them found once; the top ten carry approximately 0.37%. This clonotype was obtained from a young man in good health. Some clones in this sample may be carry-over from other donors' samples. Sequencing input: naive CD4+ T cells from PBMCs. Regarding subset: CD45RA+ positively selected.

CDR3 in amino acids: CASSLGHGQSNQPQHF. The DNA of the CDR3 is TGTGCCAGCAGCTTAGGCCACGGCCAGAGCAATCAGCCCCAGCATTTT. The chain employs TRBV7-9 and TRBJ1-5; no clear D. The CDR3 runs 16 residues. CDR1 and CDR2 from the germline V gene are SEHNR and FQNEAQ (reference sequence). Trimming removed 1 base from V and 1 base from J, with 11 bases in between.